The clone carrying this T cell receptor beta chain has only one observation. Original processing methods: Quantification of nucleated cells was approximated via reference gene primer amplification. TCRdb's table, derived via immunoSEQ multiplex PCR, lists solely in-frame clones and lacks some. V, J and clone size reflect that table, while D and trimming were determined from the DNA. The profile covers roughly 250,000 clones, with roughly 84% appearing a single time and 2.1% taken by the ten largest. These data belong to a study of blood T cell repertoires in COVID-19. At the level of the study: Some COVID-19 samples were acute and others convalescent; all came from the United States, Italy and Spain. From T cells, B-cell-depleted T cells, or PBMCs came the material, which was cDNA or gDNA.

Sequences were obtained from peripheral blood. The source of this sequence is a middle-aged woman who had recovered from COVID-19.

CDR3 nucleotides: TGTGCCAGCAGCTTATTCCGTCTAGCGGGACAAGAGACCCAGTACTTC. As protein: CASSLFRLAGQETQYF. The chain couples TRBV11-2 to TRBJ2-5; 9 bases map to TRBD2. The CDR3 length is 16 residues. Germline V gene lookup returns CDR1 SGHAT and CDR2 FQNNGV. V lost 2 bases, J lost 2 bases, and 6 bases stayed unmatched.